The 10 T cell receptor beta chains listed next were all sequenced from one sample in a study of metastatic and nonmetastatic thyroid tumors. TCRdb re-processed the PCR reads through MiXCR. The profile shows approximately 7,000 clones, 18% of them singletons. Before thyroid surgery, none of the patients had received any treatment. Input material: adjacent normal tissue. All receptors derive from a male donor with papillary thyroid cancer or a benign thyroid nodule (not recorded which). Some clones in this sample may be carry-over from other donors' samples.

This clone was detected many times. This chain links TRBV28 with TRBJ2-4; 8 bases line up with TRBD1. Germline lookup yields CDR1 MDHEN and CDR2 SYDVKM. V was clipped by 6 bases and J by 0 bases; unmatched bases: 7. The CDR3 totals 16 residues. The DNA for the CDR3 is TGTGCCAGCAGCAAGAACAGGGGGGTAGCCAAAAACATTCAGTACTTC. Its protein is CASSKNRGVAKNIQYF.

This clone turned up a few times. The chain couples TRBV12-5 to TRBJ2-3; 7 bases match TRBD2. The CDR3 runs 15 residues. V lost 1 base to trimming and J lost 4 bases; unmatched junction nucleotides: 5. In germline, CDR1 is LGHNT, CDR2 FRNRAP. CDR3 in DNA: TGTGCTAGTGGTTTGGAGGGAGGGTCGTCAGATACGCAGTATTTT. Protein product: CASGLEGGSSDTQYF.

Only a few counts were recorded for this clone. The CDR3 spells CATSVGTGTSNEQFF. In DNA, the CDR3 is TGTGCCACCAGTGTCGGGACCGGGACCAGCAATGAGCAGTTCTTC. V gene TRBV24-1 combines with J gene TRBJ2-1, with D perhaps being TRBD1 or TRBD2 (5 bases each). From germline, CDR1 is KGHDR and CDR2 SFDVKD. The length of the CDR3 is 15 residues. Trimming pared 5 bases from V and 6 bases from J, leaving 16 bases between.

CDR3 protein: CASSSLGLAGGPRDEQFF. The CDR3, as DNA: TGTGCCAGCAGTTCTCTTGGACTAGCGGGGGGGCCGAGAGATGAGCAGTTCTTC. This chain links TRBV27 with TRBJ2-1; 15 nucleotides line up with TRBD2. CDR1 is MNHEY, CDR2 SMNVEV, per germline (reference sequence). CDR3 length: 18 residues. V dropped 4 bases and J dropped 8; count of bases not matched to a gene: 12.

The chain couples TRBV12-3 or TRBV12-4 to TRBJ1-1; 10 nucleotides agree with TRBD1. V was pared by 5 bases and J by 5 bases, with 5 bases of the junction left unmatched. The CDR3 has 14 residues. In DNA form, the CDR3 reads TGTGCCAGCAGTAGACAGGGGGCGAATACTGAAGCTTTCTTT. Amino acids: CASSRQGANTEAFF.

The sample holds many counts of this clone. The V and J genes are TRBV28 and TRBJ1-1; D not certain. CDR3 length: 16 amino acids. V was pared by 3 bases and J by 2 bases, with 16 bases between. Germline V gene data show CDR1 as MDHEN and CDR2 as SYDVKM. CDR3 amino acids: CASSFGVDRPNTEAFF. Here the CDR3 DNA reads TGTGCCAGCAGTTTTGGGGTGGACCGCCCAAACACTGAAGCTTTCTTT. Combining the CDR3 with reference TRBV28 and TRBJ1-1 gives the whole variable domain DVKVTQSSRYLVKRTGEKVFLECVQDMDHENMFWYRQDPGLGLRLIYFSYDVKMKEKGDIPEGYSVSREKKERFSLILESASTNQTSMYLCASSFGVDRPNTEAFFGQGTRLTVV.

The V and J genes are TRBV6-2 or TRBV6-3 and TRBJ1-6, with D possibly matching TRBD1 (6 bases). This CDR3 contains 17 residues. The V gene lost 6 bases and the J gene lost 7 bases, with 22 bases spanning the gap. Germline lookup yields CDR1 MNHEY and CDR2 SVGEGT. In DNA, the CDR3 is TGTGCCAGCAGCCAGGGACACCCGCTTACAAAAAATTCACCCCTCCACTTT. Its translation is CASSQGHPLTKNSPLHF.

The V and J genes are TRBV28 and TRBJ2-7, with D unresolved. Germline V lookup: CDR1 MDHEN, CDR2 SYDVKM. Trimming shortened V by 4 bases and J by 3 bases, and 7 bases separated the two germline ends. The CDR3 totals 12 residues. CDR3 sequence (DNA): TGTGCCAGCAGTTCCGTAGGCTACGAGCAGTACGTC. Its translation: CASSSVGYEQYV.

This clone was seen a handful of times. The CDR3 sequence is CSVVVDRPNQPQHF. The CDR3 coding sequence is TGCAGCGTTGTAGTGGACAGGCCCAATCAGCCCCAGCATTTT. The chain combines TRBV29-1 with TRBJ1-5, with TRBD1 identical over 7 bases. CDR1 SQVTM and CDR2 ANQGSEA come from the germline V gene. Trimming at V came to 4 bases and at J to 3 bases, leaving 6 bases not matched to a gene. The CDR3 is 14 amino acids. Full variable domain (outside the CDR3, taken from reference TRBV29-1 and TRBJ1-5): SAVISQKPSRDICQRGTSLTIQCQVDSQVTMMFWYRQQPGQSLTLIATANQGSEATYESGFVIDKFPISRPNLTFSTLTVSNMSPEDSSIYLCSVVVDRPNQPQHFGDGTRLSIL.

This clone appeared many times. At the DNA level, this CDR3 is encoded by other sequences in the same sample as well. The chain uses TRBV6-1 and TRBJ1-1; D not resolved. Germline CDR1 is MNHNS and CDR2 is SASEGT. V lost 7 bases to trimming and J lost 4 bases, with 13 bases between them. This CDR3 region has 13 residues. The CDR3, as DNA: TGTGCCAGCACACTAACCGGTGGCACTGAAGCTTTCTTT. It specifies CASTLTGGTEAFF.